Each of the 8 T cell receptor beta chains below was sequenced from the same sample in a study of OX40 agonist ivuxolimab in advanced cancers. Assay: immunoSEQ multiplex PCR; the TCRdb copy retains only in-frame clones and omits some. The table lists some 25,000 clones, around 67% of them singletons. Material: CD4+ or CD8+ T cells sorted from blood, obtained in a trial of the OX40 agonist ivuxolimab. The receptors come from an adult with an advanced solid tumor such as melanoma, head and neck, liver or kidney cancer.

The V and J genes are TRBV2 and TRBJ1-1; D unclear. Germline-derived CDR1 and CDR2 are SNHLY and FYNNEI. V was clipped by 7 bases and J by 11 bases, with 17 bases between them. The length of the CDR3 is 12 residues. The CDR3: CASNTDVGWAFF. CDR3 nucleotides: TGTGCCAGCAATACCGACGTTGGGTGGGCTTTCTTT. The entire variable domain, with the rest obtained from reference TRBV2 and TRBJ1-1, is as follows: EPEVTQTPSHQVTQMGQEVILRCVPISNHLYFYWYRQILGQKVEFLVSFYNNEISEKSEIFDDQFSVERPDGSNFTLKIRSTKLEDSAMYFCASNTDVGWAFFGQGTRLTVV.

This clone was detected ten times or more. V usage is TRBV7-9 and J usage is TRBJ2-3; 12 positions match TRBD2. This CDR3 comprises 16 residues. V lost 4 bases and J lost 0; bases outside the gene matches: 2. The germline V gene has CDR1 SEHNR and CDR2 FQNEAQ (reference sequence). DNA of the CDR3: TGTGCCAGCAGCTCGGGGACTAGCGGGAGCACAGATACGCAGTATTTT. Its protein is CASSSGTSGSTDTQYF. The whole variable domain, filled in from reference TRBV7-9 and TRBJ2-3, reads DTGVSQNPRHKITKRGQNVTFRCDPISEHNRLYWYRQTLGQGPEFLTYFQNEAQLEKSRLLSDRFSAERPKGSFSTLEIQRTEQGDSAMYLCASSSGTSGSTDTQYFGPGTRLTVL.

The CDR3 loop is CASSFTADFQETQYF. For the CDR3, the DNA is TGTGCCAGCAGCTTTACAGCCGATTTCCAAGAGACCCAGTACTTC. The V and J genes are TRBV7-8 and TRBJ2-5; D not resolved. V was shortened by 3 bases and J by 1 base, with 12 bases between the two germline ends. The CDR3 sequence is 15 residues long. Germline CDR1 and CDR2: SGHVS and FQNEAQ.

The chain couples TRBV2 to TRBJ2-1; no definite D call. Trimming stripped 9 bases from V and 0 bases from J, with 15 bases between. The CDR3 loop spans 15 amino acids. Germline CDR1 SNHLY, CDR2 FYNNEI. The CDR3 is CASSPGSASYNEQFF. The CDR3 bases are TGTGCCAGTTCTCCCGGGTCGGCCTCCTACAATGAGCAGTTCTTC.

This clone qualifies as medium-sized. This chain links TRBV7-3 with TRBJ2-7; unclear D gene. V was shortened by 0 bases and J by 3 bases, with 9 bases between the two germline ends. Per the germline V gene, CDR1 is SGHTA and CDR2 is FQGTGA. The CDR3 has 14 residues. For the CDR3, the DNA is TGTGCCAGCAGCTTAACGGCGAACGGCTACGAGCAGTACTTC. It translates to CASSLTANGYEQYF.

This clone was picked up one time. This sequence joins TRBV2 and TRBJ1-2, with 8 bases fitting TRBD1. The trim removed 10 bases at V and 4 bases at J, leaving 8 bases unmatched. The CDR3 length is 13 residues. Germline-derived CDR1 and CDR2 are SNHLY and FYNNEI. The CDR3 DNA reads TGTGCCATACAGGGGGGACGAAGCTATGGCTACACCTTC. Encoded protein: CAIQGGRSYGYTF.

This clone was counted between two and nine times. This chain uses TRBV9 with TRBJ2-2; 8 nucleotides align to TRBD2. The V gene end was trimmed by 0 bases and the J gene end by 5 bases; junction bases not matched to a gene: 6. CDR1 is SGDLS, CDR2 YYNGEE, per germline. The CDR3 covers 16 residues. Here the CDR3 DNA reads TGTGCCAGCAGCGTAGATCCAGCGGGGGTGACCGGGGAGCTGTTTTTT. Amino acid sequence: CASSVDPAGVTGELFF.

The count of this clone is one. The J gene is TRBJ2-5, the V gene TRBV11-2; D might be TRBD1 or TRBD2, each matching 6 bases. CDR1 and CDR2 (germline): SGHAT, FQNNGV. This CDR3 is 14 amino acids long. Trimming pared 7 bases from V and 3 bases from J, leaving 15 bases between. DNA of the CDR3: TGTGCCAGCACCGACGAGGAGGGGGAAGAGACCCAGTACTTC. Translated: CASTDEEGEETQYF.